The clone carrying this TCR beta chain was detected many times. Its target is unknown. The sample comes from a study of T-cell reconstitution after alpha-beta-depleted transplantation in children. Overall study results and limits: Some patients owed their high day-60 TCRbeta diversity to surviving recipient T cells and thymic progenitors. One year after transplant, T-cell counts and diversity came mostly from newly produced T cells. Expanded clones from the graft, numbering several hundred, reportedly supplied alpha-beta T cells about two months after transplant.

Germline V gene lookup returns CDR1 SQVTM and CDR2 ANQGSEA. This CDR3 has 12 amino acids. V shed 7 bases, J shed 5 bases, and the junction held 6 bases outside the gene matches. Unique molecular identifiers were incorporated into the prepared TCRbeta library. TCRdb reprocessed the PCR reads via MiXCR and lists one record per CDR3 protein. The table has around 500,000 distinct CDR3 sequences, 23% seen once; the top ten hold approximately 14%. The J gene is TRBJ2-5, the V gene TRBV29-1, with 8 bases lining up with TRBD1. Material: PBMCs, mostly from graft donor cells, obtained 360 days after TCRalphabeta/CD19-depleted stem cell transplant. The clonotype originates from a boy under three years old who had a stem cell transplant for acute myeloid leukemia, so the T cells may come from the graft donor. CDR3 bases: TGCAGCGGCGGACAGGGTGGGGAGACCCAGTACTTC. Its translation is CSGGQGGETQYF.